Included here is one T cell receptor beta chain sequence, with context. Its antigen remains unidentified. They built TCR cDNA with 5'RACE template switching, a step that put in a universal primer site and UMIs. TCRdb independently ran MiXCR on the 5' RACE reads; one entry per CDR3 protein. The table lists hundreds of thousands of distinct CDR3 sequences, about 13% of them singletons, with 11% to 15% in the top ten. The sample comes from a study of T cells after yellow fever vaccination. General study points: Only a small proportion of the clonotypes turned up in both the CD4 and the CD8 compartments, likely arising from convergent recombination. Sorted repertoires could include abundant contaminating clonotypes from bulk cells. Booster sampling recovered most clones from primary vaccination (under 98% CD4, roughly 86% CD8).

Trimming removed 6 bases from V and 5 bases from J, with 7 bases in between. The CDR3 is made up of 11 amino acids. Germline CDR1 SNHLY, CDR2 FYNNEI. Source: PBMCs, taken on the day of the yellow fever booster vaccination. This sequence originates from a man aged 25 to 40 who received the YFV17D yellow fever vaccine. J is TRBJ1-1 and V is TRBV2; D remains ambiguous. The CDR3 coding sequence is TGTGCCAGCAGACCGGAAACTGAAGCTTTCTTT. Residues: CASRPETEAFF.